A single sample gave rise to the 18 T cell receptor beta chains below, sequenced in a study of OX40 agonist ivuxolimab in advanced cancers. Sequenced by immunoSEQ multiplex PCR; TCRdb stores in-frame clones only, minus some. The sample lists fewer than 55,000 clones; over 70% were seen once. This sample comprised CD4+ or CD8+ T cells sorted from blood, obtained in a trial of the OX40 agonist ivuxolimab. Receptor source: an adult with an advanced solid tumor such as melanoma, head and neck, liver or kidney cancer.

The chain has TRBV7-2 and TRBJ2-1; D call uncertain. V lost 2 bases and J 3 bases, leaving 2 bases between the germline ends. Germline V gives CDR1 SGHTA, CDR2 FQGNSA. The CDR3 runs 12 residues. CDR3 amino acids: CASSLIYNEQFF. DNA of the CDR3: TGTGCCAGCAGCTTAATCTACAATGAGCAGTTCTTC.

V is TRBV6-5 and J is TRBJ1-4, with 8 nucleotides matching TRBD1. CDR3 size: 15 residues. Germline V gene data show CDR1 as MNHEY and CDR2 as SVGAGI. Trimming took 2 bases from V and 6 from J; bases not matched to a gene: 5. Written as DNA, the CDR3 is TGTGCCAGCAGTTACAGTGGACAGGGTGATGAAAAACTGTTTTTT. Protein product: CASSYSGQGDEKLFF.

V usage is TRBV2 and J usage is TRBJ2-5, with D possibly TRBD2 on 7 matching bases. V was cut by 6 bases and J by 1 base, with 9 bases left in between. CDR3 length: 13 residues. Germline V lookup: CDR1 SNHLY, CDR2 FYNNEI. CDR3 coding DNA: TGTGCCAGCAGAAGGGGGGGCCAAGAGACCCAGTACTTC. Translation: CASRRGGQETQYF.

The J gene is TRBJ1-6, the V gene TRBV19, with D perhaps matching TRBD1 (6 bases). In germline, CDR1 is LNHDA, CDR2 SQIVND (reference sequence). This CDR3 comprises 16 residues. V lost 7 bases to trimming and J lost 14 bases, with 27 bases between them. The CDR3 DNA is TGTGCCAGTACCCGAGGGAGCACCGGAGGAAAGGGGGCCCTCCACTTT. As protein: CASTRGSTGGKGALHF.

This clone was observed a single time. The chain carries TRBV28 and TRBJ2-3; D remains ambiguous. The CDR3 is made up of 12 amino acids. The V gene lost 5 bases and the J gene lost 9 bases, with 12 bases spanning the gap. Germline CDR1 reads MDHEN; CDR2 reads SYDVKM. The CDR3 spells CASSAVPRTQYF. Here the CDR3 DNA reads TGTGCCAGCAGTGCAGTTCCGCGAACGCAGTATTTT.

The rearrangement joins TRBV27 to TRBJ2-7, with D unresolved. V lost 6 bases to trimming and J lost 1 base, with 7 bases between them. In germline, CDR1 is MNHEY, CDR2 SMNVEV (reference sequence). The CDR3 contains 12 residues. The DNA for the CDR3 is TGTGCCAGCAGCCAACTTTCCTACGAGCAGTACTTC. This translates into CASSQLSYEQYF.

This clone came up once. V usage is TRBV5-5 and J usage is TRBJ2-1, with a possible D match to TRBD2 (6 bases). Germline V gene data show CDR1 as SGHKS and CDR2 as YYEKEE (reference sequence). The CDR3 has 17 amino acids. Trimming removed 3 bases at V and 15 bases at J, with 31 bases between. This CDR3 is CASSSTWQALGGSLGFF. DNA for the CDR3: TGTGCCAGCAGCTCCACCTGGCAGGCTCTGGGGGGTTCCTTGGGGTTCTTC.

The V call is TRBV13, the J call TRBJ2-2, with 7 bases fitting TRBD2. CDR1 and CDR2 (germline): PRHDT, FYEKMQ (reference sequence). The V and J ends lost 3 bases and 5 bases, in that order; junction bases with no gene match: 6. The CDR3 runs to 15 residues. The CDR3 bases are TGTGCCAGCAGCTTGCGCGGCGGGAGTACCGGGGAGCTGTTTTTT. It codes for CASSLRGGSTGELFF.

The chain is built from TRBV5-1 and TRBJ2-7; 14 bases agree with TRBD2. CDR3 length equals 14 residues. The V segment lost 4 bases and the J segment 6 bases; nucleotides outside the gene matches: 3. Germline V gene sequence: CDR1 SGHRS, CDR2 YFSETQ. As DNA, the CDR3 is TGCGCCAGCAGCGTGGGACTAGCGGGAGTCGAGCAGTACTTC. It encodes CASSVGLAGVEQYF.

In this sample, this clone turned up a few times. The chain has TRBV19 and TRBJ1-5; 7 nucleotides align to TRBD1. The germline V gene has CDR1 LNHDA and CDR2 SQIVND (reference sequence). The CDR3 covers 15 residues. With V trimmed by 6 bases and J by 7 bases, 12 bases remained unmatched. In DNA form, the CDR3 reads TGTGCCAGTAGCCTGATTACAGGGGCCCAACAGCCCCAGCATTTT. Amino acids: CASSLITGAQQPQHF.

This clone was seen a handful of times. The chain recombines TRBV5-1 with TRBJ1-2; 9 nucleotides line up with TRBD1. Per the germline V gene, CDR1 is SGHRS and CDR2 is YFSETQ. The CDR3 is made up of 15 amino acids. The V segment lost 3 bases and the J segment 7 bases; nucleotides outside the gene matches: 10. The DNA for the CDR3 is TGCGCCAGCAGCTCCGGGACAGGGACTACTAGTGGCTACACCTTC. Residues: CASSSGTGTTSGYTF. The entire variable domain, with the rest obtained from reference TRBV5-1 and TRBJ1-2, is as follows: KAGVTQTPRYLIKTRGQQVTLSCSPISGHRSVSWYQQTPGQGLQFLFEYFSETQRNKGNFPGRFSGRQFSNSRSEMNVSTLELGDSALYLCASSSGTGTTSGYTFGSGTRLTVV.

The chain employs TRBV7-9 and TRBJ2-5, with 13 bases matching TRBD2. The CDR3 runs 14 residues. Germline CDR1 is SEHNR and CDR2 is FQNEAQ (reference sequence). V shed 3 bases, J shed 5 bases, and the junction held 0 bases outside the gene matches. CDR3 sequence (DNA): TGTGCCAGCAGCTTGACTAGCGGGAGGGAGACCCAGTACTTC. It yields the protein CASSLTSGRETQYF.

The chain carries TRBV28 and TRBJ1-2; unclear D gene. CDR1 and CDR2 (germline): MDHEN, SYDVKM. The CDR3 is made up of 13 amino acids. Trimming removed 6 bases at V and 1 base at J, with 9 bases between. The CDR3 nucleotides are TGTGCCAGCAGGCTGACAAATAACTATGGCTACACCTTC. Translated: CASRLTNNYGYTF.

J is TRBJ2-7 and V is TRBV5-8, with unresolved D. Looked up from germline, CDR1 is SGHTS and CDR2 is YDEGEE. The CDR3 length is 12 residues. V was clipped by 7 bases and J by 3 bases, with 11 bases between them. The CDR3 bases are TGTGCCAGCTCTCCTGGGTACTACGAGCAGTACTTC. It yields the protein CASSPGYYEQYF.

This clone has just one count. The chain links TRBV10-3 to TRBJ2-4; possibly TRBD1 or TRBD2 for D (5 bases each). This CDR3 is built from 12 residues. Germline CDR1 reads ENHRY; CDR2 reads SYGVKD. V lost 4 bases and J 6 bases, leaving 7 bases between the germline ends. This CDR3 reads CAISGDGNIQYF. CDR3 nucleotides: TGTGCCATCAGTGGGGACGGAAACATTCAGTACTTC.

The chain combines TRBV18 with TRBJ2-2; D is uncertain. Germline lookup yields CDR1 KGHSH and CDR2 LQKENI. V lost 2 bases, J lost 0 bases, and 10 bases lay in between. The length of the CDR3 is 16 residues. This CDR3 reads CASSPFYTSNTGELFF. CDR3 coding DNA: TGTGCCAGCTCACCATTTTACACCTCGAACACCGGGGAGCTGTTTTTT. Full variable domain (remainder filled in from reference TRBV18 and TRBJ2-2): NAGVMQNPRHLVRRRGQEARLRCSPMKGHSHVYWYRQLPEEGLKFMVYLQKENIIDESGMPKERFSAEFPKEGPSILRIQQVVRGDSAAYFCASSPFYTSNTGELFFGEGSRLTVL.

The CDR3 is CASGTGGEGNQPQHF. As DNA, the CDR3 is TGTGCCAGCGGGACAGGGGGCGAGGGCAATCAGCCCCAGCATTTT. This chain connects TRBV6-6 to TRBJ1-5; 12 bases fit TRBD1. Germline CDR1 and CDR2: MNHNY and SVGAGI (reference sequence). The CDR3 consists of 15 residues. V shed 8 bases and J 2 bases; nucleotides not matched to a gene: 4.

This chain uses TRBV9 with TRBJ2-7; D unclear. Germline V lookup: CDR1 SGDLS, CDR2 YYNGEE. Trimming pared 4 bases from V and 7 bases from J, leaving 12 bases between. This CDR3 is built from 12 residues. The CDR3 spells CASSPRLGEQYF. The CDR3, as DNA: TGTGCCAGCAGCCCTCGACTTGGAGAGCAGTACTTC.